The entry below gives a single T cell receptor beta chain sequence along with its context. These data belong to a study of early stage breast cancer tumors. Using immunoSEQ multiplex PCR, the repertoire was profiled, and TCRdb retains in-frame clones only, with some absent. The data contain fewer than 15,000 clones, approximately 84% of them singletons. The CDR3 is 18 residues long. V dropped 2 bases and J dropped 0 bases, with 19 bases sitting between them. Germline loops: CDR1 SGHTA, CDR2 FQGNSA. The receptor was isolated from a person aged 30 to 40 with breast cancer. Material for sequencing was normal breast tissue next to the tumor. The genes are TRBV7-2 and TRBJ2-5, with D possibly being TRBD2 (6 bases). The CDR3 DNA sequence: TGTGCCAGCAGCTTATTTCCTAGCGAGAACCCGTACCAAGAGACCCAGTACTTC. Translated: CASSLFPSENPYQETQYF. Full variable domain (outside the CDR3, taken from reference TRBV7-2 and TRBJ2-5): GAGVSQSPSNKVTEKGKDVELRCDPISGHTALYWYRQSLGQGLEFLIYFQGNSAPDKSGLPSDRFSAERTGGSVSTLTIQRTQQEDSAVYLCASSLFPSENPYQETQYFGPGTRLLVL.